The entry below gives a single T cell receptor (beta chain) sequence along with its context. The data were obtained in a study of T cell repertoires in ileal Crohn's disease. About the study: From the surgical specimen's inflamed ileum, biopsies were taken as M0.

This CDR3 spans 14 amino acids. V was shortened by 6 bases and J by 0 bases, with 9 bases between the two germline ends. The germline V gene encodes CDR1 SQVTM and CDR2 ANQGSEA. Sequenced by immunoSEQ multiplex PCR; TCRdb stores in-frame clones only, minus some. The repertoire holds about 18,000 clones, about 70% seen once, with about 4.4% in the top ten. Documented time point: inflamed ileum from the surgical specimen. The sequence derives from an adult with Crohn's disease. The sequenced sample was ileal tissue. V and J are TRBV29-1 and TRBJ2-6; unclear D gene. The CDR3 DNA reads as TGCAGCGTGGCCAAGGGCTCTGGGGCCAACGTCCTGACTTTC. Translated, it gives CSVAKGSGANVLTF.